The T cell receptor beta chain under discussion was sequenced for a study of shared clonotypes between healthy human individuals. At the level of the study: For every donor, three CD4 naive, three CD4 memory, two CD8 naive and one CD8 memory plates were used.

Only in-frame clones appear in the TCRdb table, and some are missing; sequencing was by immunoSEQ multiplex PCR. This table has approximately 350,000 clones, around 74% appearing once. Between the trimmed V and J ends, which lost 2 bases and 9 bases, there was a span of 17 bases. The germline V gene encodes CDR1 MNHNS and CDR2 SASEGT. The length of the CDR3 is 15 residues. V and J are TRBV6-1 and TRBJ2-1; D might be TRBD1 (5 bases). This receptor was obtained from a man aged 25 to 45 in good health. Input material: memory CD4+ T cells sorted from blood. The subset: CD45RA-negative fraction. The CDR3 sequence: CASSERWPGPFEQFF. In nucleotides, the CDR3 is TGTGCCAGCAGTGAAAGATGGCCAGGGCCATTTGAGCAGTTCTTC.